This TCR beta chain came from a study of response to subunit inactivated influenza vaccine. Study-level points and caveats: Authors suggested each seasonal influenza vaccination recruits few new T cells.

In the case of this clonotype: Its target is unknown. Possible read error: a much larger clone is one base away.

The CDR3 covers 15 residues. CDR1 is LGHNA, CDR2 YSLEER, per germline. In TCRdb, the RT-PCR reads were re-called with MiXCR into one record per CDR3 protein. The sample lists around 850,000 distinct CDR3 sequences; 15% to 20% were seen once. The material was PBMCs from blood, obtained around 5 days after vaccination. The chain employs TRBV4-3 and TRBJ2-1; 8 positions agree with TRBD2. Matching the DNA end better, TRBJ2-7 makes the J call doubtful. This sequence was found in a man between 45 and 60 years old who received an inactivated influenza vaccine. CDR3 nucleotides: TGCGCCAGCAGCTCAGTAGCGGGGATGTACAATGAGCAGTACTTC. Translated, it gives CASSSVAGMYNEQYF.